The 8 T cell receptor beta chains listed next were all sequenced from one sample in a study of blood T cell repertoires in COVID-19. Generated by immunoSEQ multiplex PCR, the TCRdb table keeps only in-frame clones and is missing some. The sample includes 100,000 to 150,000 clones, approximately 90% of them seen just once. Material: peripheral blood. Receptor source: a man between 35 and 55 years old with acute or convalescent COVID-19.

The CDR3 DNA is TGTGCCTGGAGGGGACTAGCAGCCTACGAGCAGTACTTC. It codes for CAWRGLAAYEQYF. J is TRBJ2-7 and V is TRBV30, with 9 bases fitting TRBD2. Germline V gives CDR1 GTSNPN, CDR2 SVGIG (reference sequence). Losses at the gene ends were 3 bases for V and 2 bases for J; bases not matched to a gene: 2. The CDR3 consists of 13 residues.

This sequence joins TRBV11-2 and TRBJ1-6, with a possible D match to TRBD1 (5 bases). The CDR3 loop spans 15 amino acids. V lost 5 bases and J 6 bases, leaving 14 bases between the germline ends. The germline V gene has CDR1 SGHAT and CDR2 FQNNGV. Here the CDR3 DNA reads TGTGCCAGCAGCCCAAACCCAGGGCCTAATTCACCCCTCCACTTT. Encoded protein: CASSPNPGPNSPLHF.

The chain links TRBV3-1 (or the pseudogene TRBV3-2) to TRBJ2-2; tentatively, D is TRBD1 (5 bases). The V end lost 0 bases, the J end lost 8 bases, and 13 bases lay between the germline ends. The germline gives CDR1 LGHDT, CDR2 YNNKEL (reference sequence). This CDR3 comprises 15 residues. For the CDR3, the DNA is TGTGCCAGCAGCCAAGATTGGCAGGGTCCAGGGGAGCTGTTTTTT. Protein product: CASSQDWQGPGELFF.

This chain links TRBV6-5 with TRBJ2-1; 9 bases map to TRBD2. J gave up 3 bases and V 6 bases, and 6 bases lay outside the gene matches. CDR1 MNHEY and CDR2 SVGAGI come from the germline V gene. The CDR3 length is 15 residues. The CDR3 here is CASRITSGYYNEQFF. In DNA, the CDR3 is TGTGCCAGCAGGATAACTAGCGGGTACTACAATGAGCAGTTCTTC.

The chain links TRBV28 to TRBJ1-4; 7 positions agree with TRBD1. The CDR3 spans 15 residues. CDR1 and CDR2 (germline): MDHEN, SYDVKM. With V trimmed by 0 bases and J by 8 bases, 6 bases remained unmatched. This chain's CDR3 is CASSLWYRGGEKLFF. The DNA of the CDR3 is TGTGCCAGCAGTTTATGGTACAGGGGAGGCGAAAAACTGTTTTTT.

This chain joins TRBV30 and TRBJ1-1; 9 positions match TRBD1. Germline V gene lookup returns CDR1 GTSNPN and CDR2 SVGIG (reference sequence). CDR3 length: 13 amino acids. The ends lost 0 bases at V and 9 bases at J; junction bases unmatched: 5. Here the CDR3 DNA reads TGTGCCTGGAGTGTTTCAGGGACAGGGAAAGCTTTCTTT. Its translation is CAWSVSGTGKAFF.

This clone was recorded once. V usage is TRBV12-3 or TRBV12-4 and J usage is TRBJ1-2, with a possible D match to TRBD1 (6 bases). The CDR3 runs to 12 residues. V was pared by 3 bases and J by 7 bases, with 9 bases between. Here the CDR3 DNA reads TGTGCCAGCAGTTTCAACAGGGCTGGCTACACCTTC. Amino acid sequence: CASSFNRAGYTF.

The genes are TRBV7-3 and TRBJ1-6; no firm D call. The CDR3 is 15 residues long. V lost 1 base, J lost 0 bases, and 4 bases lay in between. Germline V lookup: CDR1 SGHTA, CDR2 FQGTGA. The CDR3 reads CASSLSSSYNSPLHF. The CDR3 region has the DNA TGTGCCAGCAGCTTAAGTAGCTCCTATAATTCACCCCTCCACTTT.